This TCR beta chain appears in the sequencing data of a study of cytomegalovirus exposure and HLA in healthy donors. This clone came up once. Germline V lookup: CDR1 LNHNV, CDR2 YYDKDF (reference sequence). The CDR3 totals 13 residues. Trimming took 0 bases from V and 7 from J, leaving 9 bases between them. PCR primers comprised 60 Vbeta and 13 Jbeta primers. Sequencing was performed with immunoSEQ multiplex PCR; in TCRdb, only in-frame clones are kept and a portion is missing. The sample lists around 20,000 clones; around 75% were seen once. The chain joins TRBV15 to TRBJ1-1, with D tentatively TRBD1 (5 bases). The TCR originated in a man younger than 35 in good health and CMV-seronegative. The specimen was PBMCs. The CDR3 region has the DNA TGTGCCACCAGCAGAGATCCCGACAGTGAAGCTTTCTTT. Translated: CATSRDPDSEAFF.